This TCR beta chain was recovered during a study of cytomegalovirus exposure and HLA in healthy donors. Germline assignment: CDR1 SEHNR and CDR2 FQNEAQ (reference sequence). The CDR3 has 13 amino acids. V lost 3 bases to trimming and J lost 5 bases, with 8 bases between them. This PCR relied on a set of 60 Vbeta primers and 13 Jbeta primers. Generated by immunoSEQ multiplex PCR, the TCRdb table keeps only in-frame clones and is missing some. The table includes 90,000 to 120,000 clones, 70% to 85% detected once. Sequenced: PBMCs. The TCR comes from a woman younger than 30 in good health and CMV-seropositive. The chain carries TRBV7-9 and TRBJ2-1; a weak D match, TRBD2 (5 bases). The CDR3 DNA sequence: TGTGCCAGCAGCTTGAGGGCTAACAATGAGCAGTTCTTC. Its protein is CASSLRANNEQFF.